Given below is one TCR beta chain in context. No cognate antigen has been identified for it. Per-base quality was not reported, and no clone a single base away is much larger than it. V is trimmed back by 1 base and J by 4 bases, and the junction contains 5 bases that no gene match accounts for. The CDR3, cysteine through phenylalanine, is 16 amino acids long. Solely the CDR3 DNA is kept, with 48 bases framed from the first base. For CDR1 and CDR2, the germline V gene (reference sequence) lists DFQATT and SNEGSKA. TCRdb shows the sequencer as Illumina NovaSeq 6000. TCRalpha and TCRbeta cDNA libraries were constructed by 5'RACE with constant-segment primers, with sample barcodes and unique molecular identifiers being introduced. Trizol reagent was used to extract RNA from every sample. Library amplification was performed in two PCR steps, and a second sample barcode and Illumina TruSeq adapters were introduced in the second step. The libraries were sequenced on an Illumina NovaSeq using 2 x 150 bp paired-end reads. For the original study's pipeline: With migec v1.2.7, reads were demultiplexed and then collapsed into UMI-guided consensus sequences. Using mixcr v2.1.11, UMI consensuses were aligned to TRA and TRB V and J templates and then assembled into clonotypes. Expanded or contracted clonotypes were those called significant by both edgeR and NoisET, with noise models trained on biological replicates. For edgeR calls, the thresholds were a false discovery rate-adjusted p below 0.01 and a log2 fold-change of 1. PCA with hierarchical clustering of max-normalized trajectories of the 1000 most abundant clonotypes was used as exploratory dynamics analysis. Each responding clone was given a CD4 or CD8 phenotype based on the CD4+ and CD8+ repertoires, which had been sequenced separately. TCRdb handled the public reads itself, with Q25 trimming in fastp and clone calling in MiXCR, and kept productive beta chains. Each CDR3 protein gets just one entry, which takes the most common genes and DNA from the rows behind it. TCRdb's processing, not the authors' own work, is the source of the V and J calls. Within this sample are around 400,000 distinct CDR3 sequences, with less than 25% of them counted one time only. Of the sample, about 8.7% falls within the top ten clones.

PBMCs were isolated by Ficoll-Paque density gradient centrifugation. This record belongs to a study of T-cell memory formation after mild COVID-19 (dated by TCRdb to the early 2020s). General notes on the study: Most TCR sequence clusters were specific to one of the two donors. In a couple of donors, T-cell clones that expanded and contracted after mild COVID-19 were tracked by sequencing TCRalpha and TCRbeta repertoires over time. The cohort comprised two young, previously healthy adult volunteers, one female and one male. Here is what the overall study found, with its caveats: Only a couple of mild cases were covered in the study, and larger cohorts including severe cases with pre-infection samples were considered necessary. Contracting CD4+ clones were located mainly in the CM and EM memory subsets, whereas CD8+ clones were found to be enriched in EMRA. The detection of some responding clones in pre-infection memory suggests that pre-existing cross-reactive memory T cells joined the SARS-CoV-2 response. SARS-CoV-2 specificity of the second-wave clones peaking on day 37 was not confirmed. Clones that contracted from day 15 to 85 showed balanced CD4/CD8 phenotypes, whereas a second wave of clones that expanded from day 15 to 37 leaned towards CD4+.

This receptor chain uses TRBV20-1 and TRBJ2-1; 12 central bases correspond to TRBD2. What was sequenced was PBMCs or a T cell subset sorted from them (not recorded which). This receptor was identified in an adult woman who had mild COVID-19 (a few samples of this study predate the infection). The sample titles of this study are shuffled in the database, so cell type and time point are left out; the donor was told from shared clones. The nucleotide sequence is TGCAGTGCTAGAGTCCTAGCGGGGGGGGCATACAATGAGCAGTTCTTC. Its translation is CSARVLAGGAYNEQFF.